Listed here are 17 T cell receptor beta chains from one sample, sequenced in a study of T cells after yellow fever vaccination. TCRdb processed the 5' RACE reads anew with MiXCR; each CDR3 protein has one entry. Here the sample spans more than 95,000 distinct CDR3 sequences, about 7.8% being singletons. The material sequenced was CD4+ T cells sorted from PBMCs, taken approximately 47 days after the first yellow fever vaccination. All receptors come from a man aged 18-30 years who received the YFV17D yellow fever vaccine.

This clonotype was counted at least ten times. The chain uses TRBV5-1 and TRBJ1-1, with D perhaps TRBD1 (6 bases). The length of the CDR3 is 15 residues. Germline V gene data show CDR1 as SGHRS and CDR2 as YFSETQ. Trimming left V 4 bases short and J 4 bases short, with 17 bases between. CDR3 residues: CASSPVGGISTEAFF. CDR3 coding DNA: TGCGCCAGCAGCCCGGTAGGGGGTATTAGCACTGAAGCTTTCTTT.

A remark on this clonotype: A much larger clone differs by one base, so this may be a read error. The rearrangement joins TRBV6-2 or TRBV6-3 to TRBJ1-1; TRBD1 agrees at 9 bases. V shed 6 bases, J shed 7 bases, and the junction held 6 bases outside the gene matches. Germline CDR1 MNHEY, CDR2 SVGEGT. The CDR3 length is 13 residues. In DNA, the CDR3 is TGTGCCAGCAGCGACAGGGGGGGGAATGAAGCTTTCTTT. Amino acids: CASSDRGGNEAFF.

This rearrangement joins TRBV6-5 to TRBJ1-6; TRBD1 is a possible D gene (6 bases). Germline V CDR1 and CDR2: MNHEY, SVGAGI. The CDR3 is 14 amino acids. Trimming took 7 bases from V and 8 from J, leaving 15 bases between them. The CDR3 reads CASNLQGDHSPLHF. The CDR3, as DNA: TGTGCCAGCAATCTACAGGGTGATCATTCACCCCTCCACTTT.

This clonotype showed up many times. This sequence joins TRBV5-1 and TRBJ2-5, with TRBD2 identical over 13 bases. Germline CDR1 reads SGHRS; CDR2 reads YFSETQ. Germline trimming cut 5 bases from V and 10 bases from J; bases unmatched to any gene: 11. The CDR3 has 15 residues. CDR3 DNA: TGCGCCAGCAGACTGTCGACTAGCGGGGGGCGCGGCCAGTACTTC. Encoded protein: CASRLSTSGGRGQYF. Together with reference TRBV5-1 and TRBJ2-5, the CDR3 gives the full variable domain: KAGVTQTPRYLIKTRGQQVTLSCSPISGHRSVSWYQQTPGQGLQFLFEYFSETQRNKGNFPGRFSGRQFSNSRSEMNVSTLELGDSALYLCASRLSTSGGRGQYFGPGTRLLVL.

Comments on this clonotype: Sequence at one end of the junction differs from germline and may be a read error. This chain uses TRBV18 with TRBJ2-2, with no clear D. This CDR3 is 13 amino acids long. Germline values: CDR1 KGHSH, CDR2 LQKENI. CDR3 sequence reads: CASSPPNAGELFF. Here the CDR3 DNA reads TGTGCCAGCTCACCACCGAACGCCGGGGAGCTGTTTTTT.

This clonotype was counted many times. The chain employs TRBV7-2 and TRBJ1-2; D not resolved. CDR1 is SGHTA, CDR2 FQGNSA, per germline. Trimming took off 4 bases at V and 1 base at J, with 10 bases between the two ends. The CDR3 contains 14 residues. For the CDR3, the DNA is TGTGCCAGCAGCTCCGGGGTTCTTAACTATGGCTACACCTTC. Its translation: CASSSGVLNYGYTF.

The chain employs TRBV20-1 and TRBJ2-3; the match to TRBD2 covers 12 bases. Trimming at V came to 0 bases and at J to 6 bases, leaving 4 bases not matched to a gene. The CDR3 spans 15 residues. In germline, CDR1 is DFQATT, CDR2 SNEGSKA (reference sequence). CDR3 sequence: CSARDPSGGGDTQYF. In DNA form, the CDR3 reads TGCAGTGCTAGAGATCCTAGCGGGGGGGGGGATACGCAGTATTTT.

This clonotype has ten or more counts. The chain uses TRBV3-1 and TRBJ2-3, with D possibly being TRBD2 (6 bases). Trimming took 3 bases from V and 0 from J, leaving 13 bases between them. This CDR3 is 16 amino acids long. The germline V gene encodes CDR1 LGHDT and CDR2 YNNKEL (reference sequence). The CDR3 is CASSQRSRGSTDTQYF. In nucleotides, the CDR3 is TGTGCCAGCAGCCAGCGGTCGCGGGGTAGCACAGATACGCAGTATTTT.

The sample holds many counts of this clonotype. V usage is TRBV12-3 or TRBV12-4 and J usage is TRBJ1-6; D is perhaps TRBD1 (5 bases). The V end lost 7 bases, the J end lost 6 bases, and 16 bases lay between the germline ends. CDR3 size: 15 residues. The CDR3 sequence is CASKRREVFNSPLHF. As DNA, the CDR3 is TGTGCCAGCAAACGCAGGGAAGTGTTTAATTCACCCCTCCACTTT.

In this sample, this clonotype turned up many times. This chain uses TRBV7-2 with TRBJ2-3; 10 bases are a match to TRBD2. With 5 bases clipped from V and 2 bases from J, the junction kept 7 bases outside the gene matches. The CDR3 runs to 16 residues. The germline CDR1 and CDR2 sequences are SGHTA and FQGNSA. The CDR3 sequence is CASSRDSGGYTDTQYF. The CDR3 DNA is TGTGCCAGCAGCCGGGATAGCGGGGGGTACACAGATACGCAGTATTTT.

V is TRBV4-1 and J is TRBJ2-5; the D gene is possibly TRBD2 (5 bases). The V gene's germline CDR1 is MGHRA and CDR2 YSYEKL. This CDR3 comprises 13 residues. The ends were cut back, 9 bases at V and 2 bases at J, with 13 bases in the middle. CDR3 in DNA: TGCGCCAGGGAGCGGCCGGCTCAAGAGACCCAGTACTTC. Amino acid sequence: CARERPAQETQYF.

This clonotype was seen repeatedly, ten times or more. The chain carries TRBV5-1 and TRBJ2-3, with no clear D. This CDR3 is built from 14 residues. Germline-derived CDR1 and CDR2 are SGHRS and YFSETQ. Deletions cut 0 bases from V and 2 bases from J, with 7 bases between. The CDR3 region is CASSLGAVTDTQYF. CDR3 bases: TGCGCCAGCAGCTTGGGTGCGGTCACAGATACGCAGTATTTT.

This rearrangement joins TRBV28 to TRBJ2-1; D possibly corresponds to TRBD2 (5 bases). The length of the CDR3 is 11 residues. CDR1 and CDR2 (germline): MDHEN, SYDVKM. Trimming left V 5 bases short and J 12 bases short, with 11 bases between. The chain's CDR3 is CASSTRRLQFF. In DNA, the CDR3 is TGTGCCAGCAGTACTCGGAGGTTGCAGTTCTTC.

This clonotype was observed a few times. This chain uses TRBV7-8 with TRBJ2-3; 8 bases map to TRBD2. The CDR3 runs 15 residues. Germline trimming cut 5 bases from V and 6 bases from J; bases unmatched to any gene: 10. Germline V gene lookup returns CDR1 SGHVS and CDR2 FQNEAQ. The CDR3 nucleotides read TGTGCCAGCAGCCCCTCTGGGACTAGGGGTGATACGCAGTATTTT. Amino acids: CASSPSGTRGDTQYF.

This clonotype was seen a handful of times. CDR3 residues: CASSFGQGEKTQYF. The DNA of the CDR3 is TGTGCCAGCAGCTTCGGACAGGGAGAAAAGACCCAGTACTTC. This chain joins TRBV7-2 and TRBJ2-5; TRBD1 aligns across 8 bases. The ends lost 3 bases at V and 6 bases at J; junction bases unmatched: 6. The CDR3 has 14 residues. Germline V gene sequence: CDR1 SGHTA, CDR2 FQGNSA. Complete variable domain (other parts from reference TRBV7-2 and TRBJ2-5): GAGVSQSPSNKVTEKGKDVELRCDPISGHTALYWYRQSLGQGLEFLIYFQGNSAPDKSGLPSDRFSAERTGGSVSTLTIQRTQQEDSAVYLCASSFGQGEKTQYFGPGTRLLVL.

As regards this clonotype: One junction end disagrees with the germline gene, perhaps due to a read error. This chain links TRBV7-3 with TRBJ1-1; 7 bases line up with TRBD1. This CDR3 contains 15 residues. Looked up from germline, CDR1 is SGHTA and CDR2 is FQGTGA. CDR3 amino acids: CGSSRGGLLNTEAFF. DNA of the CDR3: TGTGGCAGCAGCCGAGGGGGCCTTTTGAACACTGAAGCTTTCTTT.

This clonotype was seen only a few times. This chain uses TRBV11-2 with TRBJ2-4; D remains ambiguous. Trimming shortened V by 3 bases and J by 0 bases, and 6 bases separated the two germline ends. The CDR3 sequence is 14 residues long. Germline CDR1 is SGHAT and CDR2 is FQNNGV. The CDR3 region is CASSFTLAKNIQYF. CDR3 nucleotide sequence: TGTGCCAGCAGCTTCACCCTAGCCAAAAACATTCAGTACTTC. The variable domain in full, with the rest retrieved from reference TRBV11-2 and TRBJ2-4, is EAGVAQSPRYKIIEKRQSVAFWCNPISGHATLYWYQQILGQGPKLLIQFQNNGVVDDSQLPKDRFSAERLKGVDSTLKIQPAKLEDSAVYLCASSFTLAKNIQYFGAGTRLSVL.